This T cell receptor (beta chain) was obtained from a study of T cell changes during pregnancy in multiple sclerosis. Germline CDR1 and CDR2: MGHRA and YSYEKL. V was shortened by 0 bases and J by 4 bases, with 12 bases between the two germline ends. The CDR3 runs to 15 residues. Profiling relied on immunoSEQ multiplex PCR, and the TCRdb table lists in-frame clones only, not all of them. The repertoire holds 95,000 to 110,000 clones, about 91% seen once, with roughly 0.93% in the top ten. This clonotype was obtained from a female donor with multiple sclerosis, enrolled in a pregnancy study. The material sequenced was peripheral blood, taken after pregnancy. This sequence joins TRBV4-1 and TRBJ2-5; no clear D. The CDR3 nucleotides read TGCGCCAGCAGCCAAGAAAATAACAGTCTAGAGACCCAGTACTTC. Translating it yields CASSQENNSLETQYF.